This T cell receptor beta chain was sequenced in a study of blood T cell repertoires in COVID-19. As originally analysed: Amplification of reference gene primers was used by the study to estimate nucleated cell counts. Produced via immunoSEQ multiplex PCR; TCRdb's table is partial and in-frame only. D and trimming were read from the DNA, whereas the V and J calls and clone size are those reported in that table. The sample records approximately 300,000 clones, 89% being singletons. Grouping used clinical history reported by participants in a survey and questionnaire. Donors in Cohort 3 counted as recovered after two negative PCRs, clearance, or symptom resolution. This CDR3 is built from 14 residues. Per germline, CDR1 MNHEY and CDR2 SMNVEV (reference sequence). Unmatched junction bases numbered 14, after V lost 8 bases and J lost 8 bases.

The chain combines TRBV27 with TRBJ1-2, with 7 bases fitting TRBD1. The source is a man in his fifties or sixties who had recovered from COVID-19. Input material: PBMCs or T cells enriched from blood (not recorded which). CDR3 DNA sequence: TGTGCCAGCTTCCCTCTAGGGGGCCCCGGGGGCTACACCTTC. Its translation is CASFPLGGPGGYTF.